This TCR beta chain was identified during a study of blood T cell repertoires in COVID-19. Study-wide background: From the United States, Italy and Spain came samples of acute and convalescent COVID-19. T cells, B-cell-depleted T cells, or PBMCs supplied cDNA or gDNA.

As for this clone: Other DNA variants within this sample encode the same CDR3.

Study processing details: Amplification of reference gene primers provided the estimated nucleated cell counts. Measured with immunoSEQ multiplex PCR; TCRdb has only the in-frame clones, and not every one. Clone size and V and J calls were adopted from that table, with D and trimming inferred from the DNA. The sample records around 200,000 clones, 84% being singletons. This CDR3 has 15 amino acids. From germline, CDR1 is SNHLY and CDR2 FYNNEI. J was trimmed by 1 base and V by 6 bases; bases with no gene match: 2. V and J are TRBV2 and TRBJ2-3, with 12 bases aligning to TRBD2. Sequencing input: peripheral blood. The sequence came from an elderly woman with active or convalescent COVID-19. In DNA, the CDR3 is TGTGCCAGCAGCTGGACTAGCGGGGGCACAGATACGCAGTATTTT. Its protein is CASSWTSGGTDTQYF.